The subject of this entry is one T cell receptor beta chain. Its target antigen remains unknown. No base quality values were provided; no much bigger clone lies one nucleotide off. The immunoSEQ assay amplified TCRB CDR3 regions from approximately 2 micrograms of genomic DNA, or from all available DNA when less than that amount was available. The multiplex PCR relied on 60 forward primers for TCR V beta segments and 13 reverse primers for J beta segments. To estimate the number of reads per starting template, synthetic control templates were added to each sample at limiting dilution. The Illumina HiSeq System generated 87 bp sequencing reads. The source study handled its data this way. PCR and sequencing errors were removed by a nearest neighbor algorithm that merged closely related sequences. TCR overlap was measured as the percentage of unique tumor TCR beta sequences that were also present in the peripheral blood of the same patient. This immuneACCESS table, as held by TCRdb, lists in-frame sequences with V and J called but not all clones. Of the missing ones, under half trace to an unresolved V gene in checked studies; the others have no known cause. V and J calls and clone size come straight from that table; D and trimming were deduced from the DNA. Recorded for this sample are about 49,000 clones; roughly 87% of them occurred a single time. The top ten clonotypes cover over 10% of the sample.

CDR1 and CDR2 are read off the germline V gene as SGHRS and YFSETQ. V is trimmed back by 6 bases and J by 8 bases, and the junction contains 5 bases that no gene match accounts for. The CDR3 has 13 amino acids, counting the end cysteine and phenylalanine. CDR3 DNA only is kept here, 39 bases in frame from base 1. The source of the sample is a study of glioma-infiltrating T cells after dendritic cell vaccination (dated by TCRdb to the mid-2010s). Background for the entire study: Of the roughly 15 glioblastoma patients in the cohort, all drawn from Phase I and II dendritic cell vaccination trials, 9 were newly diagnosed and 6 had recurrent disease. Between 2003 and 2012, the patients were given dendritic cell vaccination pulsed with autologous tumor lysate. The vaccine was prepared from monocyte-derived dendritic cells that were cultured for around 7 days with IL-4 and GM-CSF and then pulsed overnight with autologous tumor lysate. Three intradermal dendritic cell vaccine injections were administered to patients at biweekly intervals in the arm below the axilla. In glioblastoma patients vaccinated with dendritic cells, deep sequencing of TCR beta CDR3 regions served to measure tumor-infiltrating lymphocyte content and to compare repertoires between tumor and blood. TCR sequencing metrics, including TIL content and tumor-blood repertoire overlap, were correlated with survival after dendritic cell vaccination.

Patients were selected on the basis of adequate residual fresh-frozen tumor tissue and more than two years of available survival data. Although molecular status otherwise differed among the glioblastoma patients, no patient had an isocitrate dehydrogenase mutation. PBMC were collected before vaccination, two weeks after the third vaccination, and at tumor progression if tumor progression occurred. Genomic DNA was extracted with the Qiagen DNeasy Blood extraction Kit. Beyond this particular receptor, the publication reports: TCR clonality showed no direct relationship with survival, which suggests that a diverse polyclonal response may be important. The three-group TCR overlap response model was characterized as speculative, and prospective validation of the model was stated to be required. Higher estimated pretreatment TIL content predicted longer time to progression and overall survival after dendritic cell vaccination. The cohort was small and heterogeneous, only a few patients had full blood and tumor sets, and even fewer had initial-recurrent tumor pairs.

Sequenced material: blood, taken before dendritic cell vaccination. The receptor comes from a human donor with glioblastoma. The sequence is built from TRBV5-1 and TRBJ1-6; TRBD1 lines up with 7 middle nucleotides. The CDR3 region reads CASTDRADSPLHF. The nucleotide sequence reads TGCGCCAGCACCGACAGGGCAGATTCACCCCTCCACTTT.